This T cell receptor beta chain was identified during a study of blood T cells in healthy people across ages. A second PCR of about 7 to 12 cycles used a sample-barcoded 5' primer and a J-beta primer mix. TCRdb fed the 5' RACE reads into MiXCR, producing one record per CDR3 protein. The sample has over 700,000 distinct CDR3 sequences, more than 20% seen once; the top ten hold 9.4%. Concerning this clonotype itself: What it binds is not known.

Study observations and caveats: Among T cells, TCR beta diversity per million cells dropped roughly linearly as age rose.

Germline CDR1 SEHNR, CDR2 FQNEAQ (reference sequence). V lost 5 bases and J lost 6, with 16 bases in between. The CDR3 is made up of 15 amino acids. This sample was also put to use in a study of T cells of mothers and their children.

The sequencing input was blood. The TCR originated in a boy younger than 18 in good health. The chain employs TRBV7-9 and TRBJ1-4; perhaps TRBD1 as D (5 bases). As DNA, the CDR3 is TGTGCCAGCAGCACAAGACAGACGCGAGATGAAAAACTGTTTTTT. This sequence encodes CASSTRQTRDEKLFF.